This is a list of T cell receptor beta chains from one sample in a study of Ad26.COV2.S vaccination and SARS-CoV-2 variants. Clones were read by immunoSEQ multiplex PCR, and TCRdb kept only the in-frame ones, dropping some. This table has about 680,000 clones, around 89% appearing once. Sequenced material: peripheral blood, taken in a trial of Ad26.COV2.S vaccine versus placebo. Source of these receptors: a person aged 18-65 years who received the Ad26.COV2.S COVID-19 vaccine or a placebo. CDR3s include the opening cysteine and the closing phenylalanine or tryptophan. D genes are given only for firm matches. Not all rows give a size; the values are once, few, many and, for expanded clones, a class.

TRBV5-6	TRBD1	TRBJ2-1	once	CASSLADRQGFF	TGTGCCAGCAGCTTGGCGGACCGACAGGGGTTCTTC
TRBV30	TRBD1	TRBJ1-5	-	CAWSGQGAGQPQHF	TGTGCCTGGAGTGGCCAGGGGGCTGGTCAGCCCCAGCATTTT
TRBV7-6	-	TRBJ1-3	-	CASSLGQLRLYF	TGTGCCAGCAGCCTTGGCCAGCTGCGTTTGTATTTT
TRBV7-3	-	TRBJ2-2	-	CASSRGRTGELFF	TGTGCCAGCAGCAGGGGTAGAACCGGGGAGCTGTTTTTT
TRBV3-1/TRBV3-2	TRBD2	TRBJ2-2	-	CASQPLAATGELFF	TGTGCCAGCCAGCCACTAGCGGCCACCGGGGAGCTGTTTTTT
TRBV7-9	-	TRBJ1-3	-	CASRLDGRSGNTIYF	TGTGCCAGCAGATTGGACGGACGCTCTGGAAACACCATATATTTT
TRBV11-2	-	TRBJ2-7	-	CASSSWTEPSSYEQYF	TGTGCCAGCAGCTCCTGGACGGAGCCAAGCTCCTACGAGCAGTACTTC
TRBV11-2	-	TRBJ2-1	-	CASSRAASSYNEQFF	TGTGCCAGCAGCCGAGCGGCTAGCTCCTACAATGAGCAGTTCTTC
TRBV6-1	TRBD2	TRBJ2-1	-	CASRESGRVVSYNEQFF	TGTGCCAGCAGGGAAAGCGGGAGGGTTGTCTCCTACAATGAGCAGTTCTTC
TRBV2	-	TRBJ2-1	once	CASSEGLLTSGEQFF	TGTGCCAGCAGTGAGGGACTGTTGACTTCAGGGGAGCAGTTCTTC
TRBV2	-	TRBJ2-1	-	CASSWTDNEQFF	TGTGCCAGCAGCTGGACTGACAATGAGCAGTTCTTC
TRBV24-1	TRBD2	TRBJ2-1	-	CATSDSGGGGSSYNEQFF	TGTGCCACCAGTGATTCCGGGGGGGGAGGGAGCTCCTACAATGAGCAGTTCTTC
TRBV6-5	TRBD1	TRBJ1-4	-	CASRQGGREKLFF	TGTGCCAGCAGACAGGGGGGACGGGAAAAACTGTTTTTT
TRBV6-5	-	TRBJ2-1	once	CASSYDPASSYNEQFF	TGTGCCAGCAGCTACGACCCCGCGAGCTCCTACAATGAGCAGTTCTTC